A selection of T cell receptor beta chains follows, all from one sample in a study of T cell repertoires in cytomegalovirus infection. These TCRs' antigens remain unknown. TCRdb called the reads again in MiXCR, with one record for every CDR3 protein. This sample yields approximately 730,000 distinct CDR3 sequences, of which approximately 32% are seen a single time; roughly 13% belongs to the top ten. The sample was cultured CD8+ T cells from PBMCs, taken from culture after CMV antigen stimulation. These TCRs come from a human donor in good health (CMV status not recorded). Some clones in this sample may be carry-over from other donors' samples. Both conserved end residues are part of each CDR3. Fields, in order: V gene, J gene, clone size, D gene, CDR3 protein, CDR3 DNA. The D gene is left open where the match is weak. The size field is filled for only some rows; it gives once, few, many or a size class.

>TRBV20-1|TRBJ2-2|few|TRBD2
CSARDSGGIGELFF
TGCAGTGCTAGAGATAGCGGGGGGATCGGGGAGCTGTTTTTT
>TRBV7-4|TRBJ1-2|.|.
CAGSPRDVYGYTF
TGTGCCGGCAGCCCCAGGGACGTCTATGGCTACACCTTC
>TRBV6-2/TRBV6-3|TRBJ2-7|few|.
CASSYSRDGRPDYEQYF
TGTGCCAGCAGTTACTCTCGAGACGGCAGGCCGGATTACGAGCAGTACTTC
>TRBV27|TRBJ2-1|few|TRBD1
CASTLTGGLYNEQFF
TGTGCCAGCACTCTTACAGGGGGCCTCTACAATGAGCAGTTCTTC
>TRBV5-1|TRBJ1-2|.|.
CASSLEYYRVRGTSGYTF
TGCGCCAGCAGCTTGGAATACTACAGGGTTCGGGGGACTAGTGGCTACACCTTC
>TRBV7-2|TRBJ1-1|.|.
CASSALGNTEAFF
TGTGCCAGCAGCGCCCTCGGGAACACTGAAGCTTTCTTT
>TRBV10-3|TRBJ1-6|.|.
CAISESASTYNSPLHF
TGTGCCATCAGTGAGTCTGCCAGCACCTATAATTCACCCCTCCACTTT
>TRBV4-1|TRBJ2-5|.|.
CASSQDLGGETQYF
TGCGCCAGCAGCCAAGACCTGGGGGGAGAGACCCAGTACTTC
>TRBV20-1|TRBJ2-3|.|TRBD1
CSARDPTGADTQYF
TGCAGTGCTAGAGATCCGACAGGGGCAGATACGCAGTATTTT
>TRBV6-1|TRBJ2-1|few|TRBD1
CASTQGATYNEQFF
TGTGCCAGCACACAGGGGGCAACCTACAATGAGCAGTTCTTC
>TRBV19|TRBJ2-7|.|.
CASSIDYSETYEQYF
TGTGCCAGTAGTATAGATTATTCCGAAACCTACGAGCAGTACTTC
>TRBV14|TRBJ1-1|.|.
CASSQGYLSAFF
TGTGCCAGCAGCCAGGGCTACTTGTCGGCTTTCTTT
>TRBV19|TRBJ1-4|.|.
CATGQTETTTNEKLFF
TGTGCCACCGGACAGACCGAGACCACAACTAATGAAAAACTGTTTTTT
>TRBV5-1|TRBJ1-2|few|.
CASSLGANNYGYTF
TGCGCCAGCAGCTTGGGGGCCAATAACTATGGCTACACCTTC
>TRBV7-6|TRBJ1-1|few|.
CASSLEMGTEAFF
TGTGCCAGCAGCCTGGAGATGGGCACTGAAGCTTTCTTT
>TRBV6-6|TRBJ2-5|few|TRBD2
CASSYSIGGGGDRETQYF
TGTGCCAGCAGTTACTCGATAGGAGGCGGGGGGGATCGGGAGACCCAGTACTTC
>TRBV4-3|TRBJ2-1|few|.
CASSRKALGEQFF
TGCGCCAGCAGCCGTAAGGCGCTGGGTGAGCAGTTCTTC
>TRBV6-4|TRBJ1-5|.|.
CASSGGFNQPQHF
TGTGCCAGCAGTGGGGGATTTAATCAGCCCCAGCATTTT
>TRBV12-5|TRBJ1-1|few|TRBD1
CASGLVNSLFRTGGIEAFF
TGTGCTAGTGGTTTGGTAAATTCCCTATTTAGGACAGGGGGCATTGAAGCTTTCTTT
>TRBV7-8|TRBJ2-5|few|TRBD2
CASSWTSGVETQYF
TGTGCCAGCAGCTGGACTAGCGGGGTAGAGACCCAGTACTTC
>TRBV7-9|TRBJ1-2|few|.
CASSRIGVNHHGYTF
TGTGCCAGCAGCCGCATCGGGGTAAACCACCATGGCTACACCTTC
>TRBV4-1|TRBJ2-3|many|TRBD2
CASSQALAGPGRYYTDTQYF
TGCGCCAGCAGCCAAGCCCTAGCGGGCCCCGGCCGGTATTACACAGATACGCAGTATTTT
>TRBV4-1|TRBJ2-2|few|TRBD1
CASSSRQGTGYTGELFF
TGCGCCAGCAGTTCCCGACAGGGAACGGGGTACACCGGGGAGCTGTTTTTT
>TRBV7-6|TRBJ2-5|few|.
CASSLGLPETSKTQYF
TGTGCCAGCAGCTTAGGTCTCCCGGAGACCTCCAAGACCCAGTACTTC
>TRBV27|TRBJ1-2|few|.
CASSPSIGWVYGYTF
TGTGCCAGCAGCCCATCAATAGGGTGGGTCTATGGCTACACCTTC
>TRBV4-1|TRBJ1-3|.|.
CASSHRGSGNTIYF
TGCGCCAGCAGCCATAGGGGGTCTGGAAACACCATATATTTT
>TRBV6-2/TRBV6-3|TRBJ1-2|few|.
CASSPLGASGGYTF
TGTGCCAGCAGCCCCTTGGGGGCCTCAGGAGGCTACACCTTC
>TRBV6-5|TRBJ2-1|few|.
CASSFTVTGLSPYNEQFF
TGTGCCAGCAGTTTCACCGTCACAGGGCTGAGCCCCTACAATGAGCAGTTCTTC
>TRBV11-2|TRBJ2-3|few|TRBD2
CASSLELPGLAGGGTDTQYF
TGTGCCAGCAGCTTAGAATTGCCCGGACTAGCGGGGGGCGGCACAGATACGCAGTATTTT
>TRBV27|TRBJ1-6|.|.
CASSLAGHDSYNSPLHF
TGTGCCAGCAGTTTGGCAGGCCACGACTCCTATAATTCACCCCTCCACTTT
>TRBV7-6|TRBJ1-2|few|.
CASSRDVVSGYTF
TGTGCCAGCAGCAGAGACGTTGTGAGTGGCTACACCTTC
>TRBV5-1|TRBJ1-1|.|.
CASSLGHLEGTEAFF
TGCGCCAGCAGCTTGGGGCACCTAGAGGGCACTGAAGCTTTCTTT
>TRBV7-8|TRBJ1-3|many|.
CASSQLGLFSGNTIYF
TGTGCCAGCAGCCAACTCGGGCTGTTCTCTGGAAACACCATATATTTT
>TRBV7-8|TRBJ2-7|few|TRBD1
CASSLPRQGVGSYEQYF
TGTGCCAGCAGCTTACCCCGACAGGGGGTGGGTTCCTACGAGCAGTACTTC
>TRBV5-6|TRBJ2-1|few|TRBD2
CASSSALAGGYNEQFF
TGTGCCAGCAGTTCCGCCTTAGCGGGGGGGTACAATGAGCAGTTCTTC
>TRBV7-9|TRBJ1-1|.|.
CASSIIPSEAFF
TGTGCCAGCAGCATTATTCCCTCTGAAGCTTTCTTT
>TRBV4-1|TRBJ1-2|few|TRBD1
CASSRMGTANGYTF
TGCGCCAGCAGCCGAATGGGGACAGCAAATGGCTACACCTTC
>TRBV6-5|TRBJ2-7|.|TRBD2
CASNAGGYAYEQYF
TGTGCCAGCAATGCGGGGGGCTACGCCTACGAGCAGTACTTC
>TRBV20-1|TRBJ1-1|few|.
CSARDRKGADTEAFF
TGCAGTGCTAGAGATCGAAAGGGAGCAGATACTGAAGCTTTCTTT
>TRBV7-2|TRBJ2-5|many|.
CASSPGGRGETQYF
TGTGCCAGCAGCCCCGGGGGCAGGGGAGAGACCCAGTACTTC
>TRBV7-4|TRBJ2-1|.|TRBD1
CASSLYVWGQRIYNEQFF
TGTGCCAGCAGCTTATATGTCTGGGGACAGAGAATTTACAATGAGCAGTTCTTC
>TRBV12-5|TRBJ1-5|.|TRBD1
CASAQTGASNQPQHF
TGTGCTAGTGCTCAAACAGGGGCGAGCAATCAGCCCCAGCATTTT
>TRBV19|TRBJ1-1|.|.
CASSIAQGIASGRPEAFF
TGTGCCAGTAGTATAGCTCAGGGAATTGCATCAGGGCGTCCTGAAGCTTTCTTT
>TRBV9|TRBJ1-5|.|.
CASGGISNQPQHF
TGTGCCAGCGGGGGGATAAGCAATCAGCCCCAGCATTTT
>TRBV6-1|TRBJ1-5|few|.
CASLLRPFNQPQHF
TGTGCCAGCCTCCTCAGGCCCTTCAATCAGCCCCAGCATTTT
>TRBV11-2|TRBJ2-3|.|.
CASSLGYRQGSTDTQYF
TGTGCCAGCAGCTTAGGGTACCGCCAGGGCAGCACAGATACGCAGTATTTT
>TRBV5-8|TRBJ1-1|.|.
CASSPPLQRAFF
TGTGCCAGCAGCCCCCCGCTCCAAAGGGCTTTCTTT
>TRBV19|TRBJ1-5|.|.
CASKSEEYSNQPQHF
TGTGCCAGTAAGTCCGAGGAATATAGCAATCAGCCCCAGCATTTT
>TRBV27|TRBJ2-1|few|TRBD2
CASSSASGGSSSYNEQFF
TGTGCCAGCAGTTCGGCTAGCGGGGGTTCCAGCTCCTACAATGAGCAGTTCTTC
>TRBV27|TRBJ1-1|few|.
CASSLSNGLETEAFF
TGTGCCAGCAGTTTATCAAACGGCTTGGAGACTGAAGCTTTCTTT
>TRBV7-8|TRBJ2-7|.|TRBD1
CASSSIPGTAYEQYF
TGTGCCAGCAGCTCAATCCCCGGGACAGCCTACGAGCAGTACTTC
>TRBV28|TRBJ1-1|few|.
CASSLSRRSSNTEAFF
TGTGCCAGCAGTTTGTCTCGCCGCAGCTCGAACACTGAAGCTTTCTTT
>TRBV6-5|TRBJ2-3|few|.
CASSGRDLADTQYF
TGTGCCAGCAGTGGAAGGGACCTTGCTGATACGCAGTATTTT
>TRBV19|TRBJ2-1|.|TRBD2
CASSRPSGDEQFF
TGTGCCAGTAGCAGACCTAGCGGGGATGAGCAGTTCTTC